This T cell receptor (beta chain) is drawn from a study of T cells in localized non-small cell lung cancer (dated by TCRdb to the early 2020s). Regarding the research as a whole: The study examined T cell repertoires in under 300 patients with early-stage NSCLC and compared tumors with uninvolved tumor-adjacent lungs. All 240 or so NSCLC patients in the cohort were treatment-naive and had localized lung tumors that were resected. The mean age of the NSCLC patients was 60 to 85 years, with 120 to 150 men and nearly 110 women. Points the paper makes about the study in general: Because multi-region tumor sequencing was not performed, intratumor heterogeneity could not be ruled out. Longer overall survival was associated with higher T cell density in blood, whereas shorter survival was associated with higher clonality in adjacent lung. A median of around 50 of the top 100 tumor clones turned up in the paired uninvolved adjacent lung, and under 30 of those clones also ranked among the top 100 of that same adjacent lung. Uninvolved tumor-adjacent lung showed the highest T cell clonality, higher than tumor, which suggests more focused antigenic responses in the uninvolved tumor-adjacent lung. Since the design was exploratory, TCR variables were selected using unadjusted p-values with no false-discovery rate correction.

Uninvolved adjacent lung was sampled at least 2 cm away from the tumor margin, and two independent pathologists confirmed that the tissue had no atypia. At diagnosis, tumor, uninvolved tumor-adjacent lung and peripheral blood were collected and then preserved as a mix of FFPE and fresh-frozen material. TCR beta CDR3 regions were sequenced from DNA using the immunoSEQ Assay. The study's own analysis went as follows. T cell density was computed as TCR beta template counts normalized to usable DNA estimated by amplifying housekeeping genes. Using the preseqR package, richness was estimated by extrapolating to 120,000 templates for tissue samples and 400,000 templates for PBMC samples. Clonality was taken to be one minus Pielou's evenness. Tissue-enriched TCRs were identified by differential abundance testing using productive amino-acid clonotypes, minimum total count 5 and alpha 0.1. Repertoire overlap between compartments was quantified with the Jaccard Index and Morisita Overlap Index. TCR beta CDR3s were clustered by GLIPH together with public tetramer-defined viral CDR3s, and at least three viral sequences plus V-gene enrichment were required for viral motifs. TCRdb carries this immuneACCESS record with in-frame sequences only. Its versions omit some clonotypes, under half of them owing to an unresolved V gene in the studies checked, with the rest unexplained. D and trimming come from the DNA, and the V and J calls and clone size come from that table. Present in this sample are about 1,100 clones, roughly 37% of which were seen just once. The ten largest make up 15% of the sample.

With regard to this clone: Its antigen remains unidentified. No much larger clonotype is one base removed from it; base qualities were not supplied.

Measured from the cysteine to the phenylalanine, the CDR3 is 11 residues long. The read is trimmed to its CDR3 DNA, 33 bases read in frame from base 1. The V end loses 2 bases and the J end loses 8 bases, and a stretch of 3 bases separates them. This receptor was taken from a woman between 40 and 69 years old with stage II squamous cell lung carcinoma. Sequences were derived from normal lung tissue next to the tumor, sampled before any cancer treatment. The V and J genes are TRBV6-7 and TRBJ2-2; the D gene is unclear. TRBV6-7 is noted as an ORF with a role that remains uncertain. The CDR3 region reads CASSYLGELFF. The DNA is as follows: TGTGCCAGCAGTTACCTGGGGGAGCTGTTTTTT.